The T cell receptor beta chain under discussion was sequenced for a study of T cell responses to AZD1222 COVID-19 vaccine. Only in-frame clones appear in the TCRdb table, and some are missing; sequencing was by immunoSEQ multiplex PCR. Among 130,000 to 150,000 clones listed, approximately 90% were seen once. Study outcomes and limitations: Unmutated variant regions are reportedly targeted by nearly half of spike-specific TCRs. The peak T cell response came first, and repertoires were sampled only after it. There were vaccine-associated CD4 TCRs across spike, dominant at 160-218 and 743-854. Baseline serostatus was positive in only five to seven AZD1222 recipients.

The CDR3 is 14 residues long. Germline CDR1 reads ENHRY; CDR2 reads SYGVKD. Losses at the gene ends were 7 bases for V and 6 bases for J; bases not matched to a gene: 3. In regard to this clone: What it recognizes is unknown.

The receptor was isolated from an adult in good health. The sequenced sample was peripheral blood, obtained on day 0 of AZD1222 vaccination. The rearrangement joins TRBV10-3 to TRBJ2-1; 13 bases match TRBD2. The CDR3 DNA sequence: TGTGCCATCATGAGGACTAGCGGGAGCAATGAGCAGTTCTTC. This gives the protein CAIMRTSGSNEQFF.